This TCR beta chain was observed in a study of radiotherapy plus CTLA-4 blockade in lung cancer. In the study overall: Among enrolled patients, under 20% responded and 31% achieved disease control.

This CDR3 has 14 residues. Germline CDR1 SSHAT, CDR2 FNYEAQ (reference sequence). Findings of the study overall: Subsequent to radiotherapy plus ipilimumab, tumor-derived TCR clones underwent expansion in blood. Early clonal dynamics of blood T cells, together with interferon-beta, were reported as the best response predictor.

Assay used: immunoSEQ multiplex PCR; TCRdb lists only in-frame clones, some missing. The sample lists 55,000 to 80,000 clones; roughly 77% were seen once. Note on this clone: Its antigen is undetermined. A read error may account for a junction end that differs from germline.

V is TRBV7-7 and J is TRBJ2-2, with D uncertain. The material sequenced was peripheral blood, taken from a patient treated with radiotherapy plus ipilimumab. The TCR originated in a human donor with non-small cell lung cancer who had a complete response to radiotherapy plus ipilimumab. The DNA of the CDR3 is TGTGCTAGCAGCTTAACAGATTCCACCGGGGAGCTGTTTTTT. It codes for CASSLTDSTGELFF.